The 16 T cell receptor beta chains in this list originate from one sample, sequenced in a study of OX40 agonist ivuxolimab in advanced cancers. Assay: immunoSEQ multiplex PCR; the TCRdb copy retains only in-frame clones and omits some. This sample has tens of thousands of clones, with approximately 91% found just once. Specimen: CD4+ or CD8+ T cells sorted from blood, collected in a trial of the OX40 agonist ivuxolimab. The receptor source for this set is an adult with an advanced solid tumor such as melanoma, head and neck, liver or kidney cancer.

The chain employs TRBV4-1 and TRBJ1-2, with a tentative D call TRBD1 (6 bases). Germline V gene lookup returns CDR1 MGHRA and CDR2 YSYEKL. Deletions cut 5 bases from V and 8 bases from J, with 15 bases between. The CDR3 consists of 13 residues. CDR3 sequence reads: CASSSSGARGYTF. In nucleotides, the CDR3 is TGCGCCAGCAGCTCTTCAGGGGCGCGGGGCTACACCTTC.

In the case of this clone: Within the sample, other DNA sequences also encode this same CDR3. The CDR3 reads CASSYGGGAYNEQFF. CDR3 sequence (DNA): TGTGCCAGCAGTTACGGGGGGGGCGCCTACAATGAGCAGTTCTTC. The rearrangement links TRBV6-5 to TRBJ2-1; D possibly corresponds to TRBD2 (7 bases). This CDR3 contains 15 residues. The V gene lost 2 bases and the J gene lost 2 bases, with 10 bases spanning the gap. CDR1 and CDR2 from the germline V gene are MNHEY and SVGAGI.

This chain links TRBV7-8 with TRBJ1-2; tentatively, D is TRBD1 (5 bases). Germline CDR1 and CDR2: SGHVS and FQNEAQ. There are 14 residues in the CDR3. V lost 5 bases and J lost 6, with 16 bases in between. CDR3 bases: TGTGCCAGCAGCCTCACGGGGGGGTGGGATGGCTACACCTTC. It codes for CASSLTGGWDGYTF.

V gene TRBV11-1 combines with J gene TRBJ2-1, with D uncertain. V lost 5 bases, J lost 0 bases, and 17 bases lay in between. CDR3 length: 17 residues. In germline, CDR1 is SGHAT, CDR2 FQDESV (reference sequence). The CDR3 DNA reads as TGTGCCAGCAGCCCTCGACACTACGCCTTCTCCTACAATGAGCAGTTCTTC. Its translation is CASSPRHYAFSYNEQFF.

V gene TRBV6-5 combines with J gene TRBJ2-3; 12 bases are a match to TRBD1. The germline CDR1 and CDR2 sequences are MNHEY and SVGAGI. This CDR3 spans 15 amino acids. The ends lost 5 bases at V and 2 bases at J; junction bases unmatched: 2. The CDR3 sequence is CASSGTGGDTDTQYF. The CDR3 nucleotides are TGTGCCAGCAGTGGGACAGGGGGCGACACAGATACGCAGTATTTT.

The V gene is TRBV4-1, the J gene TRBJ1-2, with 8 bases matching TRBD1. The trim removed 3 bases at V and 5 bases at J, leaving 8 bases unmatched. The germline CDR1 and CDR2 sequences are MGHRA and YSYEKL. This CDR3 spans 15 amino acids. In DNA, the CDR3 is TGCGCCAGCAGCCATGGGACAGGCGAGGGATATGGCTACACCTTC. Protein sequence: CASSHGTGEGYGYTF.

The CDR3 coding sequence is TGTGCCAGCAGCCTCGGGGGCAATGAGCAGTTCTTC. It translates to CASSLGGNEQFF. The chain combines TRBV4-2 with TRBJ2-1; a weak D match, TRBD2 (6 bases). CDR3 length equals 12 residues. Trimming took 4 bases from V and 6 from J, leaving 7 bases between them. CDR1 LGHNA and CDR2 YNFKEQ come from the germline V gene.

This sequence joins TRBV6-5 and TRBJ1-1; no definite D call. Germline CDR1 and CDR2: MNHEY and SVGAGI. Trimming took 7 bases from V and 6 from J, leaving 18 bases between them. The length of the CDR3 is 14 residues. CDR3 protein: CASTVMGYRAEAFF. The CDR3 nucleotides are TGTGCCAGCACCGTTATGGGATACAGAGCTGAAGCTTTCTTT.

The chain is built from TRBV11-1 and TRBJ2-1; the D gene is possibly TRBD2 (6 bases). V lost 9 bases and J lost 7, with 22 bases in between. CDR3 length equals 15 residues. CDR1 and CDR2 (germline): SGHAT, FQDESV (reference sequence). The DNA of the CDR3 is TGTGCCAGTACCGGGACTCCCTCACCGTGGAATGAGCAGTTCTTC. Protein product: CASTGTPSPWNEQFF.

This chain joins TRBV11-2 and TRBJ1-1, with D uncertain. Germline values: CDR1 SGHAT, CDR2 FQNNGV. V lost 3 bases to trimming and J lost 3 bases, with 11 bases between them. The CDR3 consists of 14 residues. Here the CDR3 reads CASSLEAWDTEAFF. The CDR3 DNA sequence: TGTGCCAGCAGCTTGGAGGCATGGGACACTGAAGCTTTCTTT.

The CDR3 region is CASTIPVDEQFF. CDR3 DNA sequence: TGTGCCAGCACGATTCCGGTGGATGAGCAGTTCTTC. The chain is built from TRBV5-4 and TRBJ2-1; the D is unclear. Germline assignment: CDR1 SGHNT and CDR2 YYREEE (reference sequence). With 6 bases removed from V and 8 bases from J, the gap between germline ends came to 12 bases. The CDR3 spans 12 residues.

This rearrangement joins TRBV7-3 to TRBJ2-7, with 13 bases matching TRBD2. This CDR3 contains 16 residues. The V gene end was trimmed by 5 bases and the J gene end by 2 bases; junction bases not matched to a gene: 6. CDR1 and CDR2 from the germline V gene are SGHTA and FQGTGA. The CDR3 loop is CASSRYGTSGTYEQYF. Written as DNA, the CDR3 is TGTGCCAGCAGCCGATACGGGACTAGCGGGACCTACGAGCAGTACTTC.

The rearrangement uses TRBV5-1 and TRBJ2-7; D may correspond to TRBD1 or TRBD2 (7 bases each). Trimming stripped 4 bases from V and 3 bases from J, with 23 bases between. Germline-derived CDR1 and CDR2 are SGHRS and YFSETQ. The CDR3 runs to 17 residues. The chain's CDR3 is CASSVGPGGGPNYEQYV. Written as DNA, the CDR3 is TGCGCCAGCAGCGTTGGCCCAGGGGGGGGCCCCAACTACGAGCAGTACGTC.

The chain recombines TRBV7-2 with TRBJ2-7, with D possibly called TRBD1 or TRBD2 (5 bases each). Germline lookup yields CDR1 SGHTA and CDR2 FQGNSA. The V and J ends lost 6 bases and 7 bases respectively, with 16 bases between them. CDR3 length: 13 residues. The chain's CDR3 is CASRREGAREQYV. The CDR3 bases are TGTGCCAGCAGGAGGGAAGGGGCGCGTGAGCAGTACGTC.

This chain links TRBV27 with TRBJ2-3; D could derive from TRBD1 or TRBD2 (5 bases each). This CDR3 spans 14 amino acids. Trimming took 4 bases from V and 2 from J, leaving 10 bases between them. CDR1 is MNHEY and CDR2 is SMNVEV in the germline V gene (reference sequence). The CDR3 here is CASSYTGATDTQYF. The CDR3, as DNA: TGTGCCAGCAGTTACACCGGGGCCACAGATACGCAGTATTTT.

The chain recombines TRBV27 with TRBJ2-2; the D gene could be TRBD1 or TRBD2 (5 bases each). Germline V gives CDR1 MNHEY, CDR2 SMNVEV (reference sequence). The CDR3 extends over 18 amino acids. V was clipped by 0 bases and J by 4 bases, with 18 bases between them. The chain's CDR3 is CASSLSSQGRGGTGELFF. DNA of the CDR3: TGTGCCAGCAGTTTATCATCCCAGGGACGCGGTGGCACCGGGGAGCTGTTTTTT.